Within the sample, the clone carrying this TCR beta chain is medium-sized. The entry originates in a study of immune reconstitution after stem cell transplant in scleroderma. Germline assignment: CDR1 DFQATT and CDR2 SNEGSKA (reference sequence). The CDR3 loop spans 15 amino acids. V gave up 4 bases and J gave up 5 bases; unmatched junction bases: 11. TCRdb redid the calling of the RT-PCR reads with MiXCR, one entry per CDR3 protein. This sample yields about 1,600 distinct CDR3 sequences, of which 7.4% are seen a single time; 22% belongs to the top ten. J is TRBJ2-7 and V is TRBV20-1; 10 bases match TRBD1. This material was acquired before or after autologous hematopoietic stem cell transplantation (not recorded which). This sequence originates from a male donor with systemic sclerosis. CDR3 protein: CSATWDRDRGDEQYF. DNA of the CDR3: TGCAGTGCTACCTGGGACCGGGACAGGGGCGACGAGCAGTACTTC.